The present T cell receptor beta chain was sequenced within a study of shared clonotypes between healthy human individuals. Clones were read by immunoSEQ multiplex PCR, and TCRdb kept only the in-frame ones, dropping some. The sample contains about 640,000 clones, about 78% of which appear only once. The CDR3 consists of 14 residues. Germline trimming cut 5 bases from V and 3 bases from J; bases unmatched to any gene: 0. In germline, CDR1 is SGHRS, CDR2 YFSETQ. The TCR sequence derives from a woman younger than 45 in good health. Sequencing used memory CD4+ T cells sorted from blood. The subset: CD45RA-negative fraction. The chain recombines TRBV5-1 with TRBJ2-2, with TRBD2 matching 11 bases. The DNA of the CDR3 is TGCGCCAGCAGGGGACTAGCGGACACCGGGGAGCTGTTTTTT. It specifies CASRGLADTGELFF.